This is a list of T cell receptor beta chains from one sample in a study of shared clonotypes between healthy human individuals. The assay was immunoSEQ multiplex PCR, and TCRdb's table has in-frame clones only and misses some. The sample records roughly 1,500,000 clones, 95% to 99% being singletons. The sequenced material came from naive CD4+ T cells sorted from blood. These receptors were collected from a man aged 30-40 years in good health. The CDR3 runs from the conserved cysteine through the conserved F or W.

J: TRBJ2-1; length: 13; V: TRBV9; CDR3: CASSVSGEGEQFF
J: TRBJ2-3; length: 15; V: TRBV4-1; CDR3: CASSQVAGTTDTQYF
J: TRBJ2-1; length: 15; V: TRBV2; CDR3: CASSELGGGYNEQFF
J: TRBJ2-1; length: 14; V: TRBV13; CDR3: CASSFQAYPNEQFF
J: TRBJ2-1; length: 13; V: TRBV29-1; CDR3: CSSSGRAMHEQFF
J: TRBJ1-2; length: 15; V: TRBV28; CDR3: CASSLSDRLVNGYTF
J: TRBJ2-1; length: 12; V: TRBV6-6; CDR3: CASSSARLEQFF
J: TRBJ2-4; length: 14; V: TRBV21-1; CDR3: CASSNPRPKNIQYF
J: TRBJ1-2; length: 14; V: TRBV2; CDR3: CASSLRGNDYGYTF
J: TRBJ2-1; length: 15; V: TRBV10-3; CDR3: CAISVAGPSYNEQFF
J: TRBJ2-7; length: 12; V: TRBV5-5; CDR3: CASSLTGYEQYF
J: TRBJ1-4; length: 12; V: TRBV28; CDR3: CASTLKKEKLFF
J: TRBJ2-7; length: 14; V: TRBV4-1; CDR3: CASSAGTVPNEQYF
J: TRBJ2-7; length: 16; V: TRBV10-3; CDR3: CAISETGQPKPYEQYF
J: TRBJ1-3; length: 15; V: TRBV13; CDR3: CASSLRQLPGNTIYF
J: TRBJ2-7; length: 10; V: TRBV25-1; CDR3: CASADTKQYF
J: TRBJ2-1; length: 13; V: TRBV6-1; CDR3: CASIPSVYNEQFF
J: TRBJ2-2; length: 16; V: TRBV27; CDR3: CASSPGTGKPTGELFF
J: TRBJ1-5; length: 17; V: TRBV7-6; CDR3: CASSEEGTAFSNQPQHF
J: TRBJ2-1; length: 13; V: TRBV7-6; CDR3: CASSLDVSSDQFF
J: TRBJ2-3; length: 15; V: TRBV10-1; CDR3: CASSESSGSGDTQYF
J: TRBJ2-7; length: 13; V: TRBV29-1; CDR3: CSGTGQGKDEQYF
J: TRBJ2-2; length: 18; V: TRBV5-5; CDR3: CASSLVLLAGRLTGELFF
J: TRBJ2-1; length: 17; V: TRBV19; CDR3: CASSRTGGPRSLDEQFF
J: TRBJ2-2; length: 15; V: TRBV6-1; CDR3: CASSAGTANTGELFF
J: TRBJ2-7; length: 13; V: TRBV27; CDR3: CASSLLGKYEQYF
J: TRBJ2-1; length: 15; V: TRBV4-1; CDR3: CASSLSGSVYNEQFF
J: TRBJ2-5; length: 14; V: TRBV6-5; CDR3: CASSYSFSQETQYF
J: TRBJ2-1; length: 16; V: TRBV27; CDR3: CASMQRGTSLYNEQFF
J: TRBJ2-3; length: 14; V: TRBV4-1; CDR3: CASSQDSTKDTQYF
J: TRBJ2-3; length: 15; V: TRBV28; CDR3: CASSFSTGPTDTQYF
J: TRBJ2-2; length: 17; V: TRBV5-1; CDR3: CASSLAGLVSPTGELFF
J: TRBJ2-7; length: 13; V: TRBV25-1; CDR3: CASSECAGCPLYF
J: TRBJ2-6; length: 14; V: TRBV27; CDR3: CASSLSSGANVLTF
J: TRBJ2-1; length: 14; V: TRBV9; CDR3: CASSVEGTSNEQFF
J: TRBJ1-5; length: 12; V: TRBV18; CDR3: CASHKLNQPQHF
J: TRBJ2-6; length: 18; V: TRBV9; CDR3: CASSVAVLFGSGANVLTF
J: TRBJ1-2; length: 13; V: TRBV5-1; CDR3: CASSIDRDYGYTF